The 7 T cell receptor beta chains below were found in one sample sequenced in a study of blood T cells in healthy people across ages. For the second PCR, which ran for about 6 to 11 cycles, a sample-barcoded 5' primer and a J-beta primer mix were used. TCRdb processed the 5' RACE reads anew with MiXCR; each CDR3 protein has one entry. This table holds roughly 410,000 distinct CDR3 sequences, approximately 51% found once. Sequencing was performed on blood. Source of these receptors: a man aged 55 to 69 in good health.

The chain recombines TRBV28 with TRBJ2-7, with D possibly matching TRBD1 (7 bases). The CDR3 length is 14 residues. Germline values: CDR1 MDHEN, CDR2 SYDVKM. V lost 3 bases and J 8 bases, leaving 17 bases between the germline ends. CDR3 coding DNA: TGTGCCAGCAGTTTCAGGGGGGAAAACAATAAGCAGTACTTC. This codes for CASSFRGENNKQYF.

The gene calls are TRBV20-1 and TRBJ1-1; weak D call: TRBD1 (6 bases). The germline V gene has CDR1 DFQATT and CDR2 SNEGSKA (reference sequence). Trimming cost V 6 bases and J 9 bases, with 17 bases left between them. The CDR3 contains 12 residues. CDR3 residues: CSARKQGGKAFF. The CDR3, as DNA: TGCAGTGCCAGGAAACAGGGTGGGAAAGCTTTCTTT.

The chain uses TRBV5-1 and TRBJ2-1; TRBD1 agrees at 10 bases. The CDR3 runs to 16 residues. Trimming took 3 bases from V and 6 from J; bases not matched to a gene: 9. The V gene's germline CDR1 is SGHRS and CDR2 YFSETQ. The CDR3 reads CASSSRDRGKVNEQFF. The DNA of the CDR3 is TGCGCCAGCAGCTCTAGGGACAGGGGAAAAGTCAATGAGCAGTTCTTC.

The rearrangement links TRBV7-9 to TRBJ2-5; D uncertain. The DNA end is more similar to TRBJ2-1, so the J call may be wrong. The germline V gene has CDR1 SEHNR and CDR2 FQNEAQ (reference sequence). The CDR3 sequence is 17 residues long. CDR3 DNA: TGTGCCAGCAGCCCCGTGTCGGGCCAACCTCTACAAGAGACCCAGTTCTTC. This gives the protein CASSPVSGQPLQETQFF.

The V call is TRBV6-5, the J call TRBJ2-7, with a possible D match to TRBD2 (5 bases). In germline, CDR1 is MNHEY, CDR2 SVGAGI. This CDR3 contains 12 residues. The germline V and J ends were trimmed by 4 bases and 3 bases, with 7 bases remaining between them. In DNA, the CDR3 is TGTGCCAGCAGTTGGGCGGGCTACGAGCAGTACTTC. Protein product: CASSWAGYEQYF.

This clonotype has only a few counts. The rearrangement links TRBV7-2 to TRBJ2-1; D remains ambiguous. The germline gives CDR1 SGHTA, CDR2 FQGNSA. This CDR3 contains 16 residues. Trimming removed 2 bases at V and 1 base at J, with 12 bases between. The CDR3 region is CASSLQYGQSYNEQFF. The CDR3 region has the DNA TGTGCCAGCAGCTTACAGTATGGGCAGTCCTACAATGAGCAGTTCTTC.

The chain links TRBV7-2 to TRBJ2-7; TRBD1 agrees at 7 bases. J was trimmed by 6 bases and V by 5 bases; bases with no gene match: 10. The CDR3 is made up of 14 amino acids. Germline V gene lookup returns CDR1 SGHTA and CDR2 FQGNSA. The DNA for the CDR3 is TGTGCCAGCAGCGCACCACAGGGGTTCCGCGAGCAGTACTTC. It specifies CASSAPQGFREQYF.